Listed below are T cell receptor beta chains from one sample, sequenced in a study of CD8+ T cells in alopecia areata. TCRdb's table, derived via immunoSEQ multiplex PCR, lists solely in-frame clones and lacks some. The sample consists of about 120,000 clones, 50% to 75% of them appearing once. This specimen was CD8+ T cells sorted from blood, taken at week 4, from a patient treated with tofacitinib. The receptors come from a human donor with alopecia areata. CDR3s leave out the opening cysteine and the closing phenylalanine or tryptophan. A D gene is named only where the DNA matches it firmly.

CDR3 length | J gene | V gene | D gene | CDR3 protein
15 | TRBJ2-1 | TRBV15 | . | ATSRDRLVGGGDEQF
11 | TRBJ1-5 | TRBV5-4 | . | ASSPDWGQPQH
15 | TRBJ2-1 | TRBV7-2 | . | ASSLSRGAYSYNEQF
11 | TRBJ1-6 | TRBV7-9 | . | ASRMAYNSPLH
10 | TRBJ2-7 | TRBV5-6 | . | ASSLESRASD
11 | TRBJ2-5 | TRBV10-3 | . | AISEGGEETQY
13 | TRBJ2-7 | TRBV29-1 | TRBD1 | SVIIGTGWIYEQY
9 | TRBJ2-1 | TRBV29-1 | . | SVEAGDEQF
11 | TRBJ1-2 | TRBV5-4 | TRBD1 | ASSSRGVYGYT
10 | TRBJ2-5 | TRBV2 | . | ASQKGDETQY
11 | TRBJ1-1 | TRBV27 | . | ASSFSLRVPAF
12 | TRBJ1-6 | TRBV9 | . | ASSGDSGNSPLH
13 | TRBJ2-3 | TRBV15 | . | ATSRAGRSTDTQY
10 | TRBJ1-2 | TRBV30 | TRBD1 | AWSVSRTGSF
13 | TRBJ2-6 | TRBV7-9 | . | ASRWADSGANVLT
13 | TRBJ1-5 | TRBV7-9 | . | ASSLGWGAGQPQH
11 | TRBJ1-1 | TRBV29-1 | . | SVDKGANTEAF
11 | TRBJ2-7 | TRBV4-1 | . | ASTGGDSYEQY
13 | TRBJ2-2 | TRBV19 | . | ATPSEGANTGELF
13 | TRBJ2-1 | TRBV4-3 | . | ASSQEEHLGDEQF
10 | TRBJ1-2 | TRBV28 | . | ASSPRERGYT
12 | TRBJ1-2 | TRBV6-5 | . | ASSYSSGNYGYT
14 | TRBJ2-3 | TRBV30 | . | AWSGLEGGRSDTQY
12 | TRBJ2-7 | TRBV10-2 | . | ASSHGPLGSEQY
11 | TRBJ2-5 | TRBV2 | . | ASFGPERETQY
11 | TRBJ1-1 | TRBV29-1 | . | SVEDLASHEAF
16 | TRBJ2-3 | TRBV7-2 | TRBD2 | ASSYRTSGGAQSDTQY
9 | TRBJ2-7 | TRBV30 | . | AWSVPGPGR
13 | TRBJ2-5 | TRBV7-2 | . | ASSLTRGPQETQY
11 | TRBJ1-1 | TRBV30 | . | AWSGEGVTEAF
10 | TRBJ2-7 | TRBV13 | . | ASSRGGYEQY
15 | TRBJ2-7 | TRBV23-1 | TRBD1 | ASSQRADRGGSYEQY
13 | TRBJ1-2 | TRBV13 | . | ASSLRGSSNYGYT
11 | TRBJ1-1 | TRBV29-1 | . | SVPTGTRAEAF
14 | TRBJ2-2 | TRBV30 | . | AWSEEGGANTGELF
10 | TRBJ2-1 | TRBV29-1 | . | SVEPTVDEQF
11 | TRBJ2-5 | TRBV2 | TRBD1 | ASLDRDGETQY
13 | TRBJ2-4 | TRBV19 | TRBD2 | ASSRNREVGNIQY
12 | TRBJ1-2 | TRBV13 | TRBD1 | ASSSHGTGNGYT
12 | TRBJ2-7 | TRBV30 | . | AWSPRVVPYEQY
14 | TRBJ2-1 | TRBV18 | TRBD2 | ASSPERGSSYNEQF
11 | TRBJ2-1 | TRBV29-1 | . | SVDAGVRNEQF
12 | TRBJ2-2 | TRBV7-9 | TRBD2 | ASSPLAGGLELF
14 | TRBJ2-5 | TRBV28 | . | ASSSQGGARSGTQY
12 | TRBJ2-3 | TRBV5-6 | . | ASSLIGTTDTQY
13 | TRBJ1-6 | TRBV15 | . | ATSRDRSWDSPLH
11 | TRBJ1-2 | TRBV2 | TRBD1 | ASNQGQALGYT
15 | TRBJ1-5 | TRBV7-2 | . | ASSLDGSGPSNQPQH
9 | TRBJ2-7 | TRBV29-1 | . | SVVLDYEQY
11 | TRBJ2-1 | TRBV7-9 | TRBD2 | ASSPPGGNEQF
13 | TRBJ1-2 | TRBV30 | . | AWSNGRGARYGYT
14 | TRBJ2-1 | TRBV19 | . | ASSLFSDGFYNEQF
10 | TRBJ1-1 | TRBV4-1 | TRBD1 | ASSQTGAEAF
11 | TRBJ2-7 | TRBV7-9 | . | ASSPDSPYEQY
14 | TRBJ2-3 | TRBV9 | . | ASSVDLYQDSDTQY
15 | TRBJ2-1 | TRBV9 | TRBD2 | ASSVGGSGSSYNEQF
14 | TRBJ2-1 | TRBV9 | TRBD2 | ASSVEVTSGWYEQF
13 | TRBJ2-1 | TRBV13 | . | ASSSEHWPGNEQF
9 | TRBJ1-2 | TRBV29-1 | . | SGPANYGYT
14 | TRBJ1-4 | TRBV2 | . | ASSEWDLKVNEKLF